The T cell receptor (beta chain) described here comes from a study of blood T cell repertoires in COVID-19. Using immunoSEQ multiplex PCR, the repertoire was profiled, and TCRdb retains in-frame clones only, with some absent. The data contain 61,000 or so clones, 85% to 90% of them singletons. The CDR3 totals 12 residues. V lost 4 bases and J lost 4, with 7 bases in between. Germline loops: CDR1 SEHNR, CDR2 FQNEAQ (reference sequence). Sequencing input: peripheral blood. This chain joins TRBV7-9 and TRBJ1-2; possible D gene TRBD1, 5 bases. The receptor was derived from a woman of 80 years or more with active COVID-19. CDR3 amino acids: CASSSTGYGYTF. The DNA for the CDR3 is TGTGCCAGCAGCTCAACAGGCTATGGCTACACCTTC.